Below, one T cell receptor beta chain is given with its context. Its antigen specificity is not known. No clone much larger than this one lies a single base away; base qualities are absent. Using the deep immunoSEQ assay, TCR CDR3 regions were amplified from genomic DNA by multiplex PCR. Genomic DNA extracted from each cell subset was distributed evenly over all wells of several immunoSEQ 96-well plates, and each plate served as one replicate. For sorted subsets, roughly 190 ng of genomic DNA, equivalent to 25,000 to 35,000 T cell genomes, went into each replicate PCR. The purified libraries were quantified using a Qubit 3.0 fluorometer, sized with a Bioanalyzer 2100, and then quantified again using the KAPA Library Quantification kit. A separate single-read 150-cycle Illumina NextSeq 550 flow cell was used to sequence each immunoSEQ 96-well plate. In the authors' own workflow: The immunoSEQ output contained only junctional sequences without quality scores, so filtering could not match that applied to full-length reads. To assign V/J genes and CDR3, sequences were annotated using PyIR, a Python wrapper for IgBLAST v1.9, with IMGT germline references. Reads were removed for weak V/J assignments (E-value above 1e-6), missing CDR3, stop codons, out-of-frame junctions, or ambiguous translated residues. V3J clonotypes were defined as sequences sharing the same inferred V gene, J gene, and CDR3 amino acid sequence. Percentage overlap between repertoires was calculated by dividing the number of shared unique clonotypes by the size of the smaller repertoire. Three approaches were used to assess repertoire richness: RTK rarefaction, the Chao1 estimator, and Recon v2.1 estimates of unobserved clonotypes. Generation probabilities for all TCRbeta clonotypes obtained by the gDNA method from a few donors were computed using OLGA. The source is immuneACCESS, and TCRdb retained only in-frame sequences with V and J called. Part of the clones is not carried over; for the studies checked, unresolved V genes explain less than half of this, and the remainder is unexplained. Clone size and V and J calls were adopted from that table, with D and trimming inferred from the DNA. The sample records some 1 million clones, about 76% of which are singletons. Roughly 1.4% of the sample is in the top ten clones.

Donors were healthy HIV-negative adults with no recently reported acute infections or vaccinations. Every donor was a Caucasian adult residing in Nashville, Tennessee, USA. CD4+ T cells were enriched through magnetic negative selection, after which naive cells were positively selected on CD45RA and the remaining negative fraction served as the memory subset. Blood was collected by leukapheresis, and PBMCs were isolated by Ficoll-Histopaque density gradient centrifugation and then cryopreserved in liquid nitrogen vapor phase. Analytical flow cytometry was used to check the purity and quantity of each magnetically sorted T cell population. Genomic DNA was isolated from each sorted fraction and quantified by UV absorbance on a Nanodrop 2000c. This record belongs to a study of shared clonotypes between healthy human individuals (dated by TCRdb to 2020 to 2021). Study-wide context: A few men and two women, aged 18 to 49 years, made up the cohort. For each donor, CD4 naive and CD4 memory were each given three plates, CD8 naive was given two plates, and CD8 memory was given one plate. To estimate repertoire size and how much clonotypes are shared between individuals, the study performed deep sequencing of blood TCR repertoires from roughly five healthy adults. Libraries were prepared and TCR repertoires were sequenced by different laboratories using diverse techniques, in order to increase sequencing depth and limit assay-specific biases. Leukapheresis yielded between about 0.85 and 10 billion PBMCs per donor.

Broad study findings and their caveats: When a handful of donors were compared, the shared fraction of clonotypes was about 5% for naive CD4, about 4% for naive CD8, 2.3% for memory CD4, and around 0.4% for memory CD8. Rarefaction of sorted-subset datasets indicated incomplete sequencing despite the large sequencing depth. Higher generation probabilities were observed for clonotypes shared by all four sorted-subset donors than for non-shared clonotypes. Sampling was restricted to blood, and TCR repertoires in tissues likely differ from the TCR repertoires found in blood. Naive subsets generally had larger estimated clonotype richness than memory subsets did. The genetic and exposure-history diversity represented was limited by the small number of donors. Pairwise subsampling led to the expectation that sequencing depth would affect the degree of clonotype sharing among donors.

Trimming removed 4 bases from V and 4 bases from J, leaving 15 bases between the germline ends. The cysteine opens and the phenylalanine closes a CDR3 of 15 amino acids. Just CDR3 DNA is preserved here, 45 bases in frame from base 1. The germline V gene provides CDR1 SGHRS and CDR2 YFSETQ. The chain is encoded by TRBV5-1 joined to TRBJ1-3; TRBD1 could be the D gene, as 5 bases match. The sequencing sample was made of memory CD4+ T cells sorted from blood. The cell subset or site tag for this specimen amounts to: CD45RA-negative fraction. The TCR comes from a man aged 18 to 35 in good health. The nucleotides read TGCGCCAGCAGCAGGGGCGCGGAAGGGGGAAACACCATATATTTT. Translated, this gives CASSRGAEGGNTIYF.